This TCR beta chain comes out of a study of T cell responses to AZD1222 COVID-19 vaccine. General study findings and limits: Donor demographics were predominantly white British with a female majority; clonal diversity may be underestimated. Baseline seropositivity occurred in only a handful of AZD1222 recipients. Repertoires were sampled only after the peak T cell response.

V was pared by 7 bases and J by 4 bases, with 11 bases between. CDR3 length equals 13 residues. In regard to this clone: The antigen is unknown.

Assay used: immunoSEQ multiplex PCR; TCRdb lists only in-frame clones, some missing. The sample contains more than 65,000 clones, more than 75% of which appear only once. Here the sequenced sample was peripheral blood, taken on day 0 of AZD1222 vaccination. This chain joins TRBV12-3 or TRBV12-4 and TRBJ1-5, with D possibly being TRBD1 (5 bases). The sequence was obtained from an adult in good health. Here the CDR3 reads CASMGQPNQPQHF. The CDR3 nucleotides are TGTGCCAGCATGGGGCAGCCAAATCAGCCCCAGCATTTT.